One sample yielded the 7 T cell receptor beta chains listed below, sequenced in a study of naive and memory T cell subsets. Amplification of ligated cDNA took four PCR rounds with SP2 and nested alpha and beta constant primers. Each CDR3 protein gets one entry after TCRdb re-called the UMI-ligation and nested PCR reads with MiXCR. The sample gives roughly 36,000 distinct CDR3 sequences, approximately 11% of which show up once; almost 4% is in the top ten. The treatment is: skin biopsy from PPD injection site in Mantoux-positive individual. An oligonucleotide containing a UMI was ligated to the 3' end of TCR cDNA. The material was skin, obtained from a tuberculin skin test site. Receptors originate from an adult in good health.

This clonotype was seen many times. V is TRBV20-1 and J is TRBJ1-1, with TRBD1 as a possible D gene (5 bases). Germline loops: CDR1 DFQATT, CDR2 SNEGSKA (reference sequence). This CDR3 is built from 14 residues. V shed 3 bases and J shed 6 bases, with 17 bases lying between them. CDR3 in DNA: TGCAGTGCTAGTAGAACGGGGGTTCGCGCTGAAGCTTTCTTT. This translates into CSASRTGVRAEAFF.

This clonotype was recorded many times. DNA of the CDR3: TGCAGTGCTAGAGCTGGACAGGGCGCCGAGCAGTACTTC. Amino acid sequence: CSARAGQGAEQYF. The chain is built from TRBV20-1 and TRBJ2-7, with TRBD1 identical over 8 bases. Germline V gene sequence: CDR1 DFQATT, CDR2 SNEGSKA (reference sequence). V was clipped by 1 base and J by 6 bases; unmatched bases: 5. CDR3 length equals 13 residues.

The rearrangement uses TRBV28 and TRBJ2-7, with D uncertain. Per germline, CDR1 MDHEN and CDR2 SYDVKM. The CDR3 has 10 residues. V was trimmed by 10 bases and J by 2 bases, leaving 6 bases between them. The CDR3 region is CAIGAYEQYF. The CDR3 DNA reads as TGTGCCATCGGAGCCTACGAGCAGTACTTC.

Only a few counts were recorded for this clonotype. The chain carries TRBV12-3 or TRBV12-4 and TRBJ2-7; 8 bases are shared with TRBD2. The CDR3 runs 15 residues. The J segment lost 2 bases and the V segment lost 4 bases, leaving 7 bases of the junction unmatched. For the CDR3, the DNA is TGTGCCAGCAGTTCTTCCGGGACTAGTCCCTACGAGCAGTACTTC. It specifies CASSSSGTSPYEQYF.

This clonotype has just a few counts. This chain uses TRBV4-1 with TRBJ2-1, with 7 bases matching TRBD2. Per germline, CDR1 MGHRA and CDR2 YSYEKL. There are 16 residues in the CDR3. The trim removed 0 bases at V and 1 base at J, leaving 3 bases unmatched. The CDR3 sequence is CASSQDPGGSYNEQFF. The CDR3 DNA is TGCGCCAGCAGCCAAGACCCGGGAGGTTCCTACAATGAGCAGTTCTTC.

This clonotype was found a few times. This chain links TRBV5-1 with TRBJ1-1; 8 positions agree with TRBD1. J was trimmed by 5 bases and V by 4 bases; bases with no gene match: 13. The CDR3 spans 16 residues. The germline V gene has CDR1 SGHRS and CDR2 YFSETQ. The CDR3 nucleotides read TGCGCCAGCAGCACCGGACAGGGAGAATGGAGGACTGAAGCTTTCTTT. Amino acid sequence: CASSTGQGEWRTEAFF.

This clonotype was seen more than once but under ten times. V usage is TRBV5-4 and J usage is TRBJ2-3; 9 bases fit TRBD1. V was pared by 5 bases and J by 4 bases, with 5 bases of the junction left unmatched. This CDR3 is built from 14 residues. Germline V lookup: CDR1 SGHNT, CDR2 YYREEE (reference sequence). Here the CDR3 DNA reads TGTGCCAGCAGTCTACAGGGGGCCGCAGATACGCAGTATTTT. Translated: CASSLQGAADTQYF.